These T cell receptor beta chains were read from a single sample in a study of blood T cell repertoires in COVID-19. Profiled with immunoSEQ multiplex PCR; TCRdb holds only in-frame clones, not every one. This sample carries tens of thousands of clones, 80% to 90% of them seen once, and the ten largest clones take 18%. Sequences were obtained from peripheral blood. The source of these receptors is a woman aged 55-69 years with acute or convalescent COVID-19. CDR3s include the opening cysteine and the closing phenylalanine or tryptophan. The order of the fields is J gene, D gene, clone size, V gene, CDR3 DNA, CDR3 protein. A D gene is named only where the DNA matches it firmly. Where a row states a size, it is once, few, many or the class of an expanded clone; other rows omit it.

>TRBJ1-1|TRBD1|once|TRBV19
TGTGCCAGTGGACACCGGGACAGGGGGCCTTTTGGTAGCACTGAAGCTTTCTTT
CASGHRDRGPFGSTEAFF
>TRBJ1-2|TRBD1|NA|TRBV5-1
TGCGCCAGCAGCGAAAGGACAGGGGGCGACTATGGCTACACCTTC
CASSERTGGDYGYTF
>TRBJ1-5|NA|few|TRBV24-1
TGTGCCACCAGTGACGTTAGTTATCAGCCCCAGCATTTT
CATSDVSYQPQHF
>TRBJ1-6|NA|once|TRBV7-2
TGTGCCAGCAGCTTAGTCTACAGGGTGGATAATTCACCCCTCCACTTT
CASSLVYRVDNSPLHF
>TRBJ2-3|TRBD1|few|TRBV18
TGTGCCAGCTCACCAGGTACAGGGGCGAGCACAGATACGCAGTATTTT
CASSPGTGASTDTQYF
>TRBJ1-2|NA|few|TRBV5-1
TGCGCCAGCAGCTTGGCTTGGGAGGACTATGGCTACACCTTC
CASSLAWEDYGYTF
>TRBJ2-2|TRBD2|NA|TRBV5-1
TGCGCCAGCAGCCAAGCCGAGACTAGCGGCTACACCGGGGAGCTGTTTTTT
CASSQAETSGYTGELFF
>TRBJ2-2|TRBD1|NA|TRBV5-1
TGCGCCAGCAGCTTGGGACAGGGCGCGAACACCGGGGAGCTGTTTTTT
CASSLGQGANTGELFF
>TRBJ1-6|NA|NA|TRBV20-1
TGCAGTGCTAGTGGCAGAAATTCACCCCTCCACTTT
CSASGRNSPLHF
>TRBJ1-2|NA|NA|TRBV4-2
TGTGCCAGCAGCCAAGGGACTGAAGCCTTTGCTCCTGGGGGCTACACCTTC
CASSQGTEAFAPGGYTF
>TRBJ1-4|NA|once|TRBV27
TGTGCCAGCAGTTCAGGACTGCGGTCAGCTGAAAAACTGTTTTTT
CASSSGLRSAEKLFF
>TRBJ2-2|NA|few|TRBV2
TGTGCCAGCAGTCCCGGGGTGGCAGTCGGGGAGCTGTTTTTT
CASSPGVAVGELFF
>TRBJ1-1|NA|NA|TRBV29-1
TGCAGCGTGCAGGGATCCACTGAAGCTTTCTTT
CSVQGSTEAFF